The rows below give T cell receptor beta chains drawn from one sample of a study of T-cell memory formation after mild COVID-19. TCRdb re-called the 5' RACE reads with MiXCR, one entry per CDR3 protein. Among 200,000 to 300,000 distinct CDR3 sequences listed, around a tenth were seen once. Sequencing was carried out using PBMCs or a T cell subset sorted from them (not recorded which). These TCRs come from a man aged 18 to 30 who had mild COVID-19 (a few samples of this study predate the infection). Cell type and time point are not known. Both conserved end residues are part of each CDR3. The D gene is left open where the match is weak. Only some rows state a clone size, as once, few, many or a class for expanded clones.

d_gene	v_gene	abundance	j_gene	CDR3aa	CDR3nt
.	TRBV28	few	TRBJ1-4	CASSPGGRQNEKLFF	TGTGCCAGCAGTCCCGGAGGACGACAGAATGAAAAACTGTTTTTT
.	TRBV28	.	TRBJ1-5	CASSFSQGAQPQHF	TGTGCCAGCAGTTTTAGCCAGGGAGCTCAGCCCCAGCATTTT
.	TRBV9	.	TRBJ2-5	CASSVGSEETQYF	TGTGCCAGCAGCGTAGGCAGCGAGGAGACCCAGTACTTC
.	TRBV29-1	few	TRBJ1-1	CSVGKNTEAFF	TGCAGCGTTGGTAAGAACACTGAAGCTTTCTTT
.	TRBV25-1	.	TRBJ2-3	CASSADIRSADTQYF	TGTGCCAGCAGTGCAGACATACGGTCGGCAGATACGCAGTATTTT
TRBD1	TRBV7-2	few	TRBJ1-1	CASTLDREGTEAFF	TGTGCCAGCACCCTCGACAGGGAAGGTACTGAAGCTTTCTTT
.	TRBV18	few	TRBJ1-2	CASSPAAGSYGYTF	TGTGCCAGCTCACCAGCTGCAGGGAGCTATGGCTACACCTTC
.	TRBV7-8	few	TRBJ1-2	CASSQLRSGDGYTF	TGTGCCAGCAGCCAACTTAGATCCGGGGACGGCTACACCTTC
TRBD1	TRBV2	few	TRBJ1-2	CASSPGQGVYTF	TGTGCCAGCAGTCCGGGACAGGGGGTCTACACCTTC
.	TRBV12-3/TRBV12-4	.	TRBJ1-5	CASSLAGSGPQHF	TGTGCCAGCAGTTTAGCTGGGTCCGGCCCCCAGCATTTT
.	TRBV6-6	.	TRBJ1-2	CASSYLGRLANYGYTF	TGTGCCAGCAGTTACCTCGGTCGGTTAGCTAACTATGGCTACACCTTC
.	TRBV29-1	few	TRBJ2-2	CSVEEAIPGELFF	TGCAGCGTTGAAGAAGCAATTCCCGGGGAGCTGTTTTTT
.	TRBV7-8	.	TRBJ1-2	CASSLGGGSHYGYTF	TGTGCCAGCAGCCTCGGGGGGGGCAGCCACTATGGCTACACCTTC
TRBD2	TRBV27	.	TRBJ2-7	CASSFQRGGGEQYF	TGTGCCAGCAGTTTCCAGCGGGGGGGAGGAGAGCAGTACTTC